Below, one T cell receptor (beta chain) is given with its context. The antigen remains undetermined. Relative to the germline gene, one junction end is altered; a read error may explain this. The data derive from a study of blood T cells in healthy people across ages. Overall study results and limits: Among long-lived donors, naive CD4+ cells were more numerous and diversity higher than in aged donors. Unsorted PBMCs prevented conclusive naive versus antigen-experienced comparison. Researchers judged that diversity estimates from one million T cells fell short of true values.

The CDR3 covers 13 residues. Germline V lookup: CDR1 DFQATT, CDR2 SNEGSKA (reference sequence). Sample-barcoded 5' priming and a J-beta primer mix drove a second PCR of about 6 to 11 cycles. TCRdb passed the 5' RACE reads through MiXCR, listing each CDR3 protein once. The sample records hundreds of thousands of distinct CDR3 sequences, 25% being singletons. These data also featured in a second study, about T cells of mothers and their children. That study adds: Each child contributed about 3 million TCR beta CDR3 reads, while each mother contributed over 9.5 million.

This chain connects TRBV20-1 to TRBJ2-1; D possibly corresponds to TRBD1 (6 bases). The sequence derives from a boy aged 5 to 17 in good health. Sequenced input: blood. The CDR3 here is CSARSPGQETQYF. The CDR3 region has the DNA TGCAGTGCTAGGTCTCCGGGACAAGAGACCCAATACTTC.